The 31 T cell receptor beta chains given below trace back to one sample, sequenced in a study of technical replicates of blood from several donors. The method was immunoSEQ multiplex PCR; TCRdb's version includes in-frame clones alone and lacks a portion of them. The table shows roughly 60,000 clones, with 70% to 90% occurring only once. Source material: PBMCs. Source of these receptors: a human donor in good health. Some clones in this sample may be carry-over from other donors' samples.

This sequence joins TRBV6-4 and TRBJ2-5, with 7 bases identical to TRBD2. The V segment lost 6 bases and the J segment 5 bases; nucleotides outside the gene matches: 9. The CDR3 has 14 amino acids. Germline V gives CDR1 MRHNA, CDR2 SNTAGT. CDR3 in amino acids: CASSSRRGKETQYF. Here the CDR3 DNA reads TGTGCCAGCAGCTCTAGGCGGGGGAAGGAGACCCAGTACTTC.

This sequence joins TRBV6-1 and TRBJ2-5; 11 bases map to TRBD2. The CDR3 spans 15 residues. Trimming took 5 bases from V and 2 from J; bases not matched to a gene: 4. The germline CDR1 and CDR2 sequences are MNHNS and SASEGT. The CDR3 sequence is CASSPRTSGQETQYF. The DNA for the CDR3 is TGTGCCAGCAGTCCACGGACTAGCGGGCAAGAGACCCAGTACTTC.

The CDR3 protein is CASSESGRGPYEQYF. The DNA for the CDR3 is TGTGCCAGCAGTGAATCGGGTAGGGGGCCCTACGAGCAGTACTTC. The chain links TRBV6-1 to TRBJ2-7; TRBD1 matches 7 bases. The CDR3 consists of 15 residues. The germline gives CDR1 MNHNS, CDR2 SASEGT. Germline trimming cut 2 bases from V and 2 bases from J; bases unmatched to any gene: 6.

The genes are TRBV4-3 and TRBJ2-7, with D unresolved. Trimming removed 3 bases from V and 3 bases from J, with 9 bases in between. CDR1 is LGHNA, CDR2 YSLEER, per germline. The CDR3 is made up of 13 amino acids. The CDR3 is CASSHHQNYEQYF. The CDR3 coding sequence is TGCGCCAGCAGCCACCACCAGAACTACGAGCAGTACTTC.

This chain links TRBV9 with TRBJ2-1; the match to TRBD2 covers 13 bases. Germline loops: CDR1 SGDLS, CDR2 YYNGEE. V gave up 0 bases and J gave up 7 bases; unmatched junction bases: 4. This CDR3 comprises 16 residues. CDR3 protein: CASSVVPLAGGNEQFF. CDR3 coding DNA: TGTGCCAGCAGCGTAGTCCCACTAGCGGGGGGGAATGAGCAGTTCTTC.

The chain recombines TRBV7-2 with TRBJ1-5; 10 bases map to TRBD1. Germline V gene data show CDR1 as SGHTA and CDR2 as FQGNSA. With V trimmed by 5 bases and J by 6 bases, 4 bases remained unmatched. The CDR3 covers 14 residues. The CDR3 protein is CASSGQGVAQPQHF. In DNA, the CDR3 is TGTGCCAGCAGCGGACAGGGGGTCGCTCAGCCCCAGCATTTT.

This clone was observed once. The gene calls are TRBV2 and TRBJ2-1; no reliable D call. CDR3 length equals 14 residues. Germline CDR1 reads SNHLY; CDR2 reads FYNNEI. V lost 6 bases and J 0 bases, leaving 9 bases between the germline ends. The CDR3 nucleotides are TGTGCCAGCAGAGACTTGAGCTCCTACAATGAGCAGTTCTTC. This encodes CASRDLSSYNEQFF.

The CDR3 DNA follows: TGTGCCAGCAGCTCCGGGACAGGGTGGGCCCAGTACTTC. Its translation is CASSSGTGWAQYF. The chain has TRBV5-6 and TRBJ2-5, with 9 positions matching TRBD1. The CDR3 covers 13 residues. The germline gives CDR1 SGHDT, CDR2 YYEEEE. V lost 3 bases, J lost 9 bases, and 6 bases stayed unmatched.

The chain carries TRBV7-2 and TRBJ2-3; tentatively, D is TRBD2 (6 bases). Germline V gives CDR1 SGHTA, CDR2 FQGNSA. The CDR3 is made up of 13 amino acids. Trimming took off 4 bases at V and 2 bases at J, with 7 bases between the two ends. For the CDR3, the DNA is TGTGCCAGCAGCTCGGGGGACACAGATACGCAGTATTTT. This sequence encodes CASSSGDTDTQYF.

This chain links TRBV10-3 with TRBJ1-6; no firm D call. The germline V gene has CDR1 ENHRY and CDR2 SYGVKD. The V gene lost 11 bases and the J gene lost 5 bases, with 13 bases spanning the gap. The CDR3 loop spans 13 amino acids. The CDR3 here is CAARQENNSPLHF. The CDR3 nucleotides are TGTGCCGCCCGACAAGAGAATAATTCACCCCTCCACTTT.

This clone was observed once. The chain employs TRBV18 and TRBJ1-1, with TRBD1 matching 9 bases. The V segment lost 1 base and the J segment 6 bases; nucleotides outside the gene matches: 9. There are 16 residues in the CDR3. From germline, CDR1 is KGHSH and CDR2 LQKENI. For the CDR3, the DNA is TGTGCCAGCTCACCACAAGGGACAGGGCTCGGAGCTGAAGCTTTCTTT. It yields the protein CASSPQGTGLGAEAFF.

This clone was seen only a few times. The chain carries TRBV7-9 and TRBJ1-6; TRBD1 matches 7 bases. Germline values: CDR1 SEHNR, CDR2 FQNEAQ (reference sequence). This CDR3 region has 14 residues. V lost 5 bases and J lost 9; bases outside the gene matches: 7. The CDR3 protein is CASSPRDSSSPLHF. The CDR3 DNA reads as TGTGCCAGCAGCCCTCGGGACAGTAGTTCACCCCTCCACTTT.

The chain uses TRBV15 and TRBJ1-1; D is unresolved. Germline V lookup: CDR1 LNHNV, CDR2 YYDKDF (reference sequence). V lost 0 bases and J 5 bases, leaving 13 bases between the germline ends. This CDR3 has 15 residues. The CDR3 region has the DNA TGTGCCACCAGCAGAGAGACACATTCGGGGACTGAAGCTTTCTTT. The encoded protein is CATSRETHSGTEAFF.

The chain links TRBV11-2 to TRBJ2-1, with TRBD2 matching 8 bases. Germline V gene sequence: CDR1 SGHAT, CDR2 FQNNGV. V dropped 4 bases and J dropped 3; count of bases not matched to a gene: 8. The CDR3 extends over 16 amino acids. CDR3 sequence reads: CASSSLRAGDYNEQFF. The CDR3 coding sequence is TGTGCCAGCAGCTCCCTAAGAGCGGGGGACTACAATGAGCAGTTCTTC.

The rearrangement links TRBV6-5 to TRBJ1-1; 7 bases align to TRBD1. The CDR3 totals 12 residues. CDR1 and CDR2 (germline): MNHEY, SVGAGI. Losses at the gene ends were 2 bases for V and 11 bases for J; bases not matched to a gene: 5. CDR3 sequence: CASSYRGGSAFF. CDR3 in DNA: TGTGCCAGCAGTTACCGAGGGGGCTCGGCTTTCTTT.

The CDR3 is CASSPDSGNRPYGYTF. As DNA, the CDR3 is TGTGCCAGCAGCCCAGATTCAGGGAATCGGCCCTATGGCTACACCTTC. This rearrangement joins TRBV7-9 to TRBJ1-2; TRBD1 is a possible D gene (5 bases). The length of the CDR3 is 16 residues. V was trimmed by 5 bases and J by 4 bases, leaving 20 bases between them. Germline CDR1 is SEHNR and CDR2 is FQNEAQ (reference sequence).

J is TRBJ1-2 and V is TRBV11-2; TRBD1 aligns across 10 bases. Unmatched junction bases numbered 12, after V lost 5 bases and J lost 12 bases. Looked up from germline, CDR1 is SGHAT and CDR2 is FQNNGV. The CDR3 extends over 14 amino acids. CDR3 residues: CASSLTTGGATNTF. The CDR3 coding sequence is TGTGCCAGCAGCCTTACGACAGGGGGCGCGACTAACACCTTC.

This chain uses TRBV6-4 with TRBJ1-2; the match to TRBD1 covers 10 bases. Germline values: CDR1 MRHNA, CDR2 SNTAGT. The CDR3 consists of 13 residues. The J segment lost 7 bases and the V segment lost 4 bases, leaving 3 bases of the junction unmatched. The DNA for the CDR3 is TGTGCCAGCAGTGGGGACAGGGGAAGTGGCTACACCTTC. Its protein is CASSGDRGSGYTF.

The CDR3 here is CASSLLADSTDTQYF. The CDR3 bases are TGTGCCAGCAGCTTGCTAGCGGATAGCACAGATACGCAGTATTTT. The V gene is TRBV5-6, the J gene TRBJ2-3, with 7 bases identical to TRBD2. CDR1 and CDR2 from the germline V gene are SGHDT and YYEEEE. V gave up 1 base and J gave up 0 bases; unmatched junction bases: 2. The CDR3 consists of 15 residues. The complete variable domain, with remaining parts taken from reference TRBV5-6 and TRBJ2-3, reads DAGVTQSPTHLIKTRGQQVTLRCSPKSGHDTVSWYQQALGQGPQFIFQYYEEEERQRGNFPDRFSGHQFPNYSSELNVNALLLGDSALYLCASSLLADSTDTQYFGPGTRLTVL.

The chain is built from TRBV18 and TRBJ1-2; the match to TRBD1 covers 8 bases. The CDR3 has 15 residues. The V gene end was trimmed by 2 bases and the J gene end by 6 bases; junction bases not matched to a gene: 8. The V gene's germline CDR1 is KGHSH and CDR2 LQKENI. CDR3 sequence (DNA): TGTGCCAGCTCACCAAACCTTGAGGACAGGGATGGCTACACCTTC. This encodes CASSPNLEDRDGYTF.

The CDR3 bases are TGTGCCATCAGCGGGGGGACAGGGAATGGCTACACCTTC. This encodes CAISGGTGNGYTF. The chain recombines TRBV10-3 with TRBJ1-2; 9 nucleotides match TRBD1. The germline V gene encodes CDR1 ENHRY and CDR2 SYGVKD. Trimming at V came to 6 bases and at J to 6 bases, leaving 5 bases not matched to a gene. This CDR3 is 13 amino acids long.

The chain recombines TRBV7-6 with TRBJ1-3; tentatively, D is TRBD1 (6 bases). Germline CDR1 and CDR2: SGHVS and FNYEAQ. The CDR3 sequence is 15 residues long. Trimming shortened V by 5 bases and J by 4 bases, and 15 bases separated the two germline ends. CDR3 sequence: CASSPMGGRGNTIYF. DNA of the CDR3: TGTGCCAGCAGCCCGATGGGGGGGCGAGGAAACACCATATATTTT.

This chain connects TRBV11-2 to TRBJ1-5; 9 bases are a match to TRBD1. This CDR3 comprises 15 residues. Germline lookup yields CDR1 SGHAT and CDR2 FQNNGV. V dropped 1 base and J dropped 2; count of bases not matched to a gene: 0. The CDR3 region is CASSLGTGGNQPQHF. CDR3 DNA sequence: TGTGCCAGCAGCTTAGGGACAGGGGGCAATCAGCCCCAGCATTTT.

The gene calls are TRBV5-6 and TRBJ2-2, with D perhaps matching TRBD1 (5 bases). The CDR3 covers 15 residues. Trimming took off 0 bases at V and 2 bases at J, with 8 bases between the two ends. In germline, CDR1 is SGHDT, CDR2 YYEEEE. The DNA of the CDR3 is TGTGCCAGCAGCTTGGTGACAGAAAACACCGGGGAGCTGTTTTTT. This translates into CASSLVTENTGELFF.

The rearrangement joins TRBV5-4 to TRBJ2-5; TRBD1 agrees at 9 bases. Losses at the gene ends were 4 bases for V and 3 bases for J; bases not matched to a gene: 7. The CDR3 loop spans 15 amino acids. The germline CDR1 and CDR2 sequences are SGHNT and YYREEE (reference sequence). CDR3 in DNA: TGTGCCAGCAGCGGAGGACAGGGGAGGGAAGAGACCCAGTACTTC. This sequence encodes CASSGGQGREETQYF.

The chain links TRBV7-2 to TRBJ2-3; D perhaps matches TRBD2 (6 bases). The CDR3 loop spans 18 amino acids. Germline CDR1 SGHTA, CDR2 FQGNSA. Deletions cut 5 bases from V and 2 bases from J, with 23 bases between. DNA for the CDR3: TGTGCCAGCAGCACTCCCCGAGAGGGACTGCAGGACACAGATACGCAGTATTTT. Encoded protein: CASSTPREGLQDTDTQYF.

This chain connects TRBV9 to TRBJ1-2; D is possibly TRBD1 (5 bases). V lost 0 bases, J lost 4 bases, and 10 bases lay in between. Per germline, CDR1 SGDLS and CDR2 YYNGEE. The CDR3 is 14 amino acids. CDR3 nucleotides: TGTGCCAGCAGCGTAGACGGGGGGGTCTATGGCTACACCTTC. It is translated as CASSVDGGVYGYTF.

The chain recombines TRBV19 with TRBJ1-1, with D maybe TRBD1 (6 bases). The V end lost 10 bases, the J end lost 5 bases, and 17 bases lay between the germline ends. The CDR3 has 13 residues. Per the germline V gene, CDR1 is LNHDA and CDR2 is SQIVND (reference sequence). The CDR3 sequence: CATSVERGTEAFF. CDR3 coding DNA: TGTGCCACCTCGGTAGAGAGGGGGACTGAAGCTTTCTTT.

A single count supports this clone. V is TRBV7-3 and J is TRBJ1-6; D gene ambiguous. Germline V gene sequence: CDR1 SGHTA, CDR2 FQGTGA. The V and J ends lost 1 base and 6 bases respectively, with 7 bases between them. The CDR3 has 14 amino acids. The CDR3 loop is CASSLNGANSPLHF. CDR3 coding DNA: TGTGCCAGCAGCTTAAACGGTGCTAATTCACCCCTCCACTTT.

This clone was recorded once. The chain is built from TRBV7-9 and TRBJ2-3, with 10 bases aligning to TRBD2. This CDR3 has 18 amino acids. V lost 5 bases and J lost 8; bases outside the gene matches: 19. The V gene's germline CDR1 is SEHNR and CDR2 FQNEAQ (reference sequence). In DNA, the CDR3 is TGTGCCAGCAGCCAGAGCCCCGGGACTAGCGTTGGTGGGGCTACGCAGTATTTT. Its protein product is CASSQSPGTSVGGATQYF.

The chain recombines TRBV5-4 with TRBJ2-4, with D maybe TRBD1 (6 bases). From germline, CDR1 is SGHNT and CDR2 YYREEE (reference sequence). The V gene lost 2 bases and the J gene lost 2 bases, with 8 bases spanning the gap. The CDR3 contains 14 residues. This CDR3 reads CASSLGGSKNIQYF. The CDR3 DNA reads as TGTGCCAGCAGCTTAGGGGGATCCAAAAACATTCAGTACTTC.